This T cell receptor (beta chain) was found in a study of cytomegalovirus exposure and HLA in healthy donors. Study findings and constraints: Diagnosis of cytomegalovirus status made by the classifier reportedly showed high specificity and sensitivity.

13 Jbeta primers and 60 Vbeta primers were used for the PCR. Measured with immunoSEQ multiplex PCR; TCRdb has only the in-frame clones, and not every one. The sample holds fewer than 100,000 clones; around 78% are singletons and the top ten take approximately 4.8%. Worth noting for this clone: Its antigen is as yet unknown.

The CDR3 is 18 amino acids. Losses at the gene ends were 1 base for V and 3 bases for J; bases not matched to a gene: 10. Per germline, CDR1 MNHNS and CDR2 SASEGT. This chain links TRBV6-1 with TRBJ2-1, with 9 bases fitting TRBD1. Sequencing was carried out using PBMCs. The receptor's source is a male donor in good health and CMV-seropositive. The CDR3 region has the DNA TGTGCCAGCAGTGAAGTTGCGGGACAGGGTGCCTTCTACAATGAGCAGTTCTTC. Its translation: CASSEVAGQGAFYNEQFF.